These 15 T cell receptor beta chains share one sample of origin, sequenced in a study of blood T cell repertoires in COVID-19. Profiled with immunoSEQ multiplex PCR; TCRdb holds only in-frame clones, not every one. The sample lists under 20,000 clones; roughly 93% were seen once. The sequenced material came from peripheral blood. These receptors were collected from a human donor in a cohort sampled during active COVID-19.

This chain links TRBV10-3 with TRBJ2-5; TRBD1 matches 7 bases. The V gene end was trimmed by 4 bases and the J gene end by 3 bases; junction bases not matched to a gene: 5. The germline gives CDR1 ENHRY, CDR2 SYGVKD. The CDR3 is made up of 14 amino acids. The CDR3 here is CAISVGQVKETQYF. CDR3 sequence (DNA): TGTGCCATCAGTGTAGGACAGGTTAAAGAGACCCAGTACTTC.

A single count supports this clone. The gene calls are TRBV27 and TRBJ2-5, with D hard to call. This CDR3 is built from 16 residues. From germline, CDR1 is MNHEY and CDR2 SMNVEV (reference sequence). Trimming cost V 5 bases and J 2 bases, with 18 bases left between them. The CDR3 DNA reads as TGTGCCAGCAGTCCCAATCGTCGGTCGAGACAAGAGACCCAGTACTTC. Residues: CASSPNRRSRQETQYF.

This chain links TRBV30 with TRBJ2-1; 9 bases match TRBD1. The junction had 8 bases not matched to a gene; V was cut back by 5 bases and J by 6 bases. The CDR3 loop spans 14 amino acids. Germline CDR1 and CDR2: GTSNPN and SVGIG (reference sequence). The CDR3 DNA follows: TGTGCCTGGTGCCGGGACAGGGAGCGCAATGAGCAGTTCTTC. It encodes CAWCRDRERNEQFF.

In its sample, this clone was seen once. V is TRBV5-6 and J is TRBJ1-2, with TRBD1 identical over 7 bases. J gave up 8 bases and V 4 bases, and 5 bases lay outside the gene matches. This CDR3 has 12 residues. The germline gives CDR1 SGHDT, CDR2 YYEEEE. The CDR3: CASSPTGMGYTF. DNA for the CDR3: TGTGCCAGCAGCCCGACAGGGATGGGCTACACCTTC. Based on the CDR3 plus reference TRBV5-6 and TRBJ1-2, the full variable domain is DAGVTQSPTHLIKTRGQQVTLRCSPKSGHDTVSWYQQALGQGPQFIFQYYEEEERQRGNFPDRFSGHQFPNYSSELNVNALLLGDSALYLCASSPTGMGYTFGSGTRLTVV.

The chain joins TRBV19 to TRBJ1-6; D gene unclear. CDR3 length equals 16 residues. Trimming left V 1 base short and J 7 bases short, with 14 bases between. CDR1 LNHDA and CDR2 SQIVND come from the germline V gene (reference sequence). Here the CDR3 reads CASSIAAGVGNSPLHF. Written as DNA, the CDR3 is TGTGCCAGTAGTATAGCGGCCGGGGTTGGCAATTCACCCCTCCACTTT.

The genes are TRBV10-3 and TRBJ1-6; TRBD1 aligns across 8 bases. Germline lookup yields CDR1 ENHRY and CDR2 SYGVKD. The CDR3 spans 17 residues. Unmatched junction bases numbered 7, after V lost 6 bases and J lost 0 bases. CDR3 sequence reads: CAISSQGAPSYNSPLHF. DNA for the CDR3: TGTGCCATCAGCAGCCAGGGGGCCCCCTCCTATAATTCACCCCTCCACTTT.

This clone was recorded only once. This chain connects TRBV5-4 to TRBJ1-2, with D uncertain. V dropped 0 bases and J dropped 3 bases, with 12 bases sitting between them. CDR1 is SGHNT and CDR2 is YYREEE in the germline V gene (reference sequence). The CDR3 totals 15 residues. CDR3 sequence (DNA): TGTGCCAGCAGCTTGGGGGTCTCTCGGGACTATGGCTACACCTTC. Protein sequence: CASSLGVSRDYGYTF.

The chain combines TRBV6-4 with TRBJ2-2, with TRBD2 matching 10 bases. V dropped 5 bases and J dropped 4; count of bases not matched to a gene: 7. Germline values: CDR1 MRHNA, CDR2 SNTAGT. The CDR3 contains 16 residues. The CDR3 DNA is TGTGCCAGCAGTCTCCTAGCGGGAGCCCTCACCGGGGAGCTGTTTTTT. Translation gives CASSLLAGALTGELFF.

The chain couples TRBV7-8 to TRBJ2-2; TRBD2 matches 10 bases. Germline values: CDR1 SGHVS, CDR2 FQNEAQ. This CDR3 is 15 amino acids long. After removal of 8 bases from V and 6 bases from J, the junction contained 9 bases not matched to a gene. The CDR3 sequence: CASGTSGVPSGELFF. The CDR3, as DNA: TGTGCCAGCGGTACTAGCGGGGTTCCCTCCGGGGAGCTGTTTTTT.

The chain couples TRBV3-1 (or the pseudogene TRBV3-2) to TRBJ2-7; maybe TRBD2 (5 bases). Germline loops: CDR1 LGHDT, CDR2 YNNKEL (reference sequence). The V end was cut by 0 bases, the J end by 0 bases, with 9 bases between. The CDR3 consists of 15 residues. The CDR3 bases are TGTGCCAGCAGCCAAGATGCTAGCTTCTCCTACGAGCAGTACTTC. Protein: CASSQDASFSYEQYF.

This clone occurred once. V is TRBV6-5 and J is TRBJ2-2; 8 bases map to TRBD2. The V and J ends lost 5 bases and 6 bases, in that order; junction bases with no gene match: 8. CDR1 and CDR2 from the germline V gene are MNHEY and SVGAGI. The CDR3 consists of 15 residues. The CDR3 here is CASSQRGGDAGELFF. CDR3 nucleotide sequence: TGTGCCAGCAGTCAACGGGGGGGGGACGCCGGGGAGCTGTTTTTT.

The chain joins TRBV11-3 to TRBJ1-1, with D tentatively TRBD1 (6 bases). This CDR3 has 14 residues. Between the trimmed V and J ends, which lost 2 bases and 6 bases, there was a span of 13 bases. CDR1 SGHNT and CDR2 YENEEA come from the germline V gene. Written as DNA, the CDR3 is TGTGCCAGCAGCTTATTCCCAGGGGCGGCTGAAGCTTTCTTT. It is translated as CASSLFPGAAEAFF.

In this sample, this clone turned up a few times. The CDR3 DNA follows: TGTGCCAGCAGCCCAAACAACCGGCGACTAGCGGGACAGGGGGATACGCAGTATTTT. It yields the protein CASSPNNRRLAGQGDTQYF. The genes are TRBV7-9 and TRBJ2-3; D might be TRBD2 (11 bases). Germline loops: CDR1 SEHNR, CDR2 FQNEAQ (reference sequence). V lost 5 bases and J lost 6, with 30 bases in between. This CDR3 is built from 19 residues.

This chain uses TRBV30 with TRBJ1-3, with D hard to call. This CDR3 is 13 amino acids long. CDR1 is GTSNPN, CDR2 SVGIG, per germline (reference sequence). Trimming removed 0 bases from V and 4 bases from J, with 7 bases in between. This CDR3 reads CAWSVIGGNTIYF. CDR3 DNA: TGTGCCTGGAGTGTAATTGGCGGAAACACCATATATTTT.

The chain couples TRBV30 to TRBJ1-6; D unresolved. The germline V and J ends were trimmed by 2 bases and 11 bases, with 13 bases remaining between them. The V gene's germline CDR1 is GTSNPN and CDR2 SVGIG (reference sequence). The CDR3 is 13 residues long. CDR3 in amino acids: CAWSIQRLAPLHF. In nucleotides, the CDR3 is TGTGCCTGGAGTATCCAGAGGTTGGCACCCCTCCACTTT.